Reported below is one T cell receptor beta chain. No antigen is known for it. Trimming left V 4 bases short and J 4 bases short, with 14 bases between. Per germline, CDR1 SGDLS and CDR2 YYNGEE. The CDR3 totals 15 residues. Profiling relied on immunoSEQ multiplex PCR, and the TCRdb table lists in-frame clones only, not all of them. The sample has 110,000 to 150,000 clones; 85% to 95% are singletons. The record originates from a study of T cell responses to AZD1222 COVID-19 vaccine. Broader study findings: Repertoire sampling occurred only after the peak T cell response. Mostly white British, mostly female donors; authors suggested clonal diversity may be underestimated.

The sequences come from peripheral blood, collected on day 0 of AZD1222 vaccination. The TCR originated in an adult in good health. The chain has TRBV9 and TRBJ2-2, with D hard to call. CDR3 amino acids: CASSPLNPGTGELFF. The CDR3, as DNA: TGTGCCAGCAGCCCCCTTAACCCAGGCACCGGGGAGCTGTTTTTT.